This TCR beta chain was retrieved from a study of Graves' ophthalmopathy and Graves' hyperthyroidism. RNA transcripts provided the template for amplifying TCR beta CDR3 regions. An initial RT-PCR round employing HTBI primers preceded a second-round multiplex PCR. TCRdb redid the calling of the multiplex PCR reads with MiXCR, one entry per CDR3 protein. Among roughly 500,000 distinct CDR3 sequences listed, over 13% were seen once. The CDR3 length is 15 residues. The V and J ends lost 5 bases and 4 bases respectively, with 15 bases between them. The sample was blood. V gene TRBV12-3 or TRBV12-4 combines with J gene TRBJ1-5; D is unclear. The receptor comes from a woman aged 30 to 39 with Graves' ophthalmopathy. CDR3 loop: CASSAAGPLNQPQHF. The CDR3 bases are TGTGCCAGCAGTGCAGCAGGACCGTTAAATCAGCCCCAGCATTTT.